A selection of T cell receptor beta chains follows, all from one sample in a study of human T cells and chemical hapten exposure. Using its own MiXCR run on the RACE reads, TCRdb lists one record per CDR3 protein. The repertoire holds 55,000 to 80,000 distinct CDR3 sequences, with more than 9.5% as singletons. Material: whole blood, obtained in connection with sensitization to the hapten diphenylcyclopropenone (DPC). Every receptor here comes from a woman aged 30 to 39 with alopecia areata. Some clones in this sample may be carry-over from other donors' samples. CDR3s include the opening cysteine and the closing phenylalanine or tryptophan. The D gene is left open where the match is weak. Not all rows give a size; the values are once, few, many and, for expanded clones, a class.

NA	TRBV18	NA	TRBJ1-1	CASSPTVNTEAFF	TGTGCCAGCTCACCGACAGTGAACACTGAAGCTTTCTTT
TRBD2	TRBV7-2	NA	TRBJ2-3	CASSFGLAGWDTQYF	TGTGCCAGCAGCTTCGGACTAGCGGGCTGGGATACGCAGTATTTT
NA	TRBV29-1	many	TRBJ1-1	CSVKGSAKMAFF	TGCAGCGTCAAAGGCTCGGCGAAAATGGCTTTCTTT
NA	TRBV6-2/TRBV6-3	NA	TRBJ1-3	CASSSDGYSGNTIYF	TGTGCCAGCAGTTCAGACGGCTACTCTGGAAACACCATATATTTT
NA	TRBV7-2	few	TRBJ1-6	CASSLFRDSPLHF	TGTGCCAGCAGCTTATTTCGTGATTCACCCCTCCACTTT
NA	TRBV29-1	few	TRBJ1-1	CSVGQVEAFF	TGCAGCGTTGGACAGGTCGAAGCTTTCTTT
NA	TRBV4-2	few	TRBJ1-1	CASSQDAGQLNTEAFF	TGTGCCAGCAGCCAAGACGCCGGACAGTTGAACACTGAAGCTTTCTTT
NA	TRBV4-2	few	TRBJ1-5	CASSQIQTPDLYSNQPQHF	TGTGCCAGCAGCCAAATACAGACGCCAGACCTATATAGCAATCAGCCCCAGCATTTT
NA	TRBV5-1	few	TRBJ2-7	CASSLATGSYEQYF	TGCGCCAGCAGCTTGGCCACGGGCTCCTACGAGCAGTACTTC
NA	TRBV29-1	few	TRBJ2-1	CSVPSAMDEQFF	TGCAGCGTCCCTAGCGCTATGGATGAGCAGTTCTTC
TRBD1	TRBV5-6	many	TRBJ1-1	CASSSTGVTEAFF	TGTGCCAGCAGTTCCACAGGGGTCACTGAAGCTTTCTTT
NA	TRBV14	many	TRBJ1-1	CASSHRPNEAFF	TGTGCCAGCAGCCATAGACCGAATGAAGCTTTCTTT
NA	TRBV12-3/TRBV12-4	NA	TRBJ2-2	CASTRGTAMNTGELFF	TGTGCCAGCACCCGGGGGACAGCGATGAACACCGGGGAGCTGTTTTTT
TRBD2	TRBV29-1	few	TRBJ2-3	CSAGLAGTDTQYF	TGCAGCGCGGGACTAGCAGGCACAGATACGCAGTATTTT
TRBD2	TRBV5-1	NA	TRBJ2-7	CASSLTSGATYEQYF	TGCGCCAGCAGCCTGACTAGCGGGGCGACCTACGAGCAGTACTTC
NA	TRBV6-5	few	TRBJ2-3	CASSSGGLTDTQYF	TGTGCCAGCAGTTCCGGGGGGCTCACAGATACGCAGTATTTT
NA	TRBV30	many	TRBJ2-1	CAWTHPGSGGYNEQFF	TGTGCCTGGACTCACCCTGGGTCCGGGGGCTACAATGAGCAGTTCTTC
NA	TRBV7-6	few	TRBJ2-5	CASSRRTWGLEETQYF	TGTGCCAGCAGCCGCCGGACGTGGGGGCTCGAGGAGACCCAGTACTTC
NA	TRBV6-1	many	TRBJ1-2	CASSLGEQGIYGYTF	TGTGCCAGCAGTTTGGGGGAACAGGGTATCTATGGCTACACCTTC
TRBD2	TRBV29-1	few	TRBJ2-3	CSVSRGESTDTQYF	TGCAGCGTTTCGCGGGGGGAAAGCACAGATACGCAGTATTTT
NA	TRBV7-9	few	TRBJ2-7	CASSLGAQVEQYF	TGTGCCAGCAGCTTAGGAGCACAGGTCGAGCAGTACTTC
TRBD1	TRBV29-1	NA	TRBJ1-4	CSVGTGGEKLFF	TGCAGCGTCGGGACAGGTGGTGAAAAACTGTTTTTT
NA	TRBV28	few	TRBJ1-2	CASSKRPAYGYTF	TGTGCCAGCAGCAAACGACCGGCCTATGGCTACACCTTC
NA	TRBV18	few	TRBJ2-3	CASSPPRRALGDTQYF	TGTGCCAGCTCACCACCGAGGCGGGCCCTTGGAGATACGCAGTATTTT
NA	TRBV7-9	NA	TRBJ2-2	CASSPRDTGTGELFF	TGTGCCAGCAGCCCACGGGACACGGGCACCGGGGAGCTGTTTTTT
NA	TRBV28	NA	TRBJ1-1	CASSISQNTEAFF	TGTGCCAGCAGCATCTCGCAGAACACTGAAGCTTTCTTT
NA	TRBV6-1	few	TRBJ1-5	CASGSGPANQPQHF	TGTGCCAGCGGTTCTGGACCCGCCAATCAGCCCCAGCATTTT
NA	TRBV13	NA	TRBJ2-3	CASSLSSTNTQYF	TGTGCCAGCAGCTTATCTTCCACGAATACGCAGTATTTT
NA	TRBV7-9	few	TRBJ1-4	CASTSRGPTNEKLFF	TGTGCCAGCACTAGCCGGGGACCAACTAATGAAAAACTGTTTTTT
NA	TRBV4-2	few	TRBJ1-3	CASSQEGPGAGSGNTIYF	TGTGCCAGCAGCCAAGAAGGTCCAGGGGCTGGCTCTGGAAACACCATATATTTT
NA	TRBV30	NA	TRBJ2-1	CAWSKNNEQFF	TGTGCCTGGAGTAAAAACAATGAGCAGTTCTTC
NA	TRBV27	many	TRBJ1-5	CASSLFWDSNQPQHF	TGTGCCAGCAGTTTATTCTGGGACAGCAATCAGCCCCAGCATTTT
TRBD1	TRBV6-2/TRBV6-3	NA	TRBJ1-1	CASRQGYMNTEAFF	TGTGCCAGCCGACAGGGCTACATGAACACTGAAGCTTTCTTT
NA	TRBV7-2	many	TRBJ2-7	CASSSLPPYEQYF	TGTGCCAGCAGCTCACTACCCCCCTACGAGCAGTACTTC
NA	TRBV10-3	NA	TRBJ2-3	CAISDLGGGSTDTQYF	TGTGCCATCAGTGACTTGGGTGGCGGGAGCACAGATACGCAGTATTTT
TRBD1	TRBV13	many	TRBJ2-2	CASSLAGTGNTGELFF	TGTGCCAGCAGCTTAGCCGGGACAGGGAACACCGGGGAGCTGTTTTTT
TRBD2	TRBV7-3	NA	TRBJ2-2	CASSLTSRGGNTGELFF	TGTGCCAGCAGCTTAACGTCCCGCGGGGGAAACACCGGGGAGCTGTTTTTT
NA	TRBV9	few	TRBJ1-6	CASSGEGRGSPLHF	TGTGCCAGCAGCGGAGAAGGGAGGGGTTCACCCCTCCACTTT
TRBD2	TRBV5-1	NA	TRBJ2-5	CASSPGTSGFGETQYF	TGCGCCAGCAGCCCCGGGACTAGCGGTTTCGGGGAGACCCAGTACTTC
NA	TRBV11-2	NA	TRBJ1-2	CASSVGNYGYTF	TGTGCCAGCAGTGTGGGTAACTATGGCTACACCTTC
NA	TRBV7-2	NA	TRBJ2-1	CASSSPTSRHRLF	TGTGCCAGCAGCTCACCGACTAGTCGTCACCGGCTCTTC
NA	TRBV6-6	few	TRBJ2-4	CASSHRGSELAKNIQYF	TGTGCCAGCAGCCATCGAGGATCCGAGTTAGCCAAAAACATTCAGTACTTC
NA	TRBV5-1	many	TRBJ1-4	CASSFGAGNEKLFF	TGCGCCAGCAGCTTTGGGGCAGGGAATGAAAAACTGTTTTTT
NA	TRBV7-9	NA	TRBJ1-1	CASSPNPRVSAFF	TGTGCCAGCAGCCCTAATCCCAGGGTGTCGGCTTTCTTT
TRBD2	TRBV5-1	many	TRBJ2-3	CASSLGTSGSTDTQYF	TGCGCCAGCAGCTTGGGGACTAGCGGGAGCACAGATACGCAGTATTTT
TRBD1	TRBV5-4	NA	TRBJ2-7	CASSYSIPGTGRNEQYF	TGTGCCAGCAGTTATTCGATACCCGGGACAGGGCGGAACGAGCAGTACTTC
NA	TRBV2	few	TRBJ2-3	CASSDSRSPQYF	TGTGCCAGCAGTGATAGCAGGAGTCCGCAGTATTTT
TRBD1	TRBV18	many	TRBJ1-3	CASSQGTGSGNTIYF	TGTGCCAGCTCACAGGGGACAGGATCTGGAAACACCATATATTTT
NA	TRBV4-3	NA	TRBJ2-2	CASSRDRGTGELFF	TGCGCCAGCAGCCGGGACCGGGGCACCGGGGAGCTGTTTTTT
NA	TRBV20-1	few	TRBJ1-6	CSASQETGWNSPLHF	TGCAGTGCTAGCCAAGAGACAGGTTGGAATTCACCCCTCCACTTT
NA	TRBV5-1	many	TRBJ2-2	CASSPRANTGELFF	TGCGCCAGCAGCCCGAGGGCTAACACCGGGGAGCTGTTTTTT
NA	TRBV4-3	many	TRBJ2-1	CASSQGQSSYNEQFF	TGCGCCAGCAGCCAAGGCCAGAGCTCCTACAATGAGCAGTTCTTC
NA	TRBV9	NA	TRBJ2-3	CASSKTRVTDTQYF	TGTGCCAGCAGCAAGACTAGGGTCACAGATACGCAGTATTTT
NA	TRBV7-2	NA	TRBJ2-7	CASSLGVGDEQYF	TGTGCCAGCAGCTTAGGGGTTGGCGACGAGCAGTACTTC